The present entry profiles one TCR beta chain with its context. This specimen comes from a study of blood T cell repertoires in COVID-19. Study summary: Nucleic acid was either cDNA or gDNA, and it came from T cells, B-cell-depleted T cells, or PBMCs.

The authors' processing: Using reference gene primer amplification, nucleated cell counts were estimated. The data were produced by immunoSEQ multiplex PCR, yet TCRdb's version contains in-frame clones alone and is incomplete. V and J calls and clone size are those listed in that table; D and trimming were worked out from the DNA. The data hold 60,000 to 65,000 clones, with around four fifths observed a single time. This clonotype originated in a man in his sixties with COVID-19, enrolled during active disease. The sequenced sample consisted of peripheral blood.

The CDR3 sequence: CASSPIDGVYGYTF. Here the CDR3 DNA reads TGTGCCAGCTCACCTATCGACGGAGTCTATGGCTACACCTTC. The chain links TRBV18 to TRBJ1-2; D remains ambiguous. The CDR3 totals 14 residues. Germline V gives CDR1 KGHSH, CDR2 LQKENI. Trimming shortened V by 3 bases and J by 4 bases, and 12 bases separated the two germline ends. Full variable domain (missing parts from reference TRBV18 and TRBJ1-2): NAGVMQNPRHLVRRRGQEARLRCSPMKGHSHVYWYRQLPEEGLKFMVYLQKENIIDESGMPKERFSAEFPKEGPSILRIQQVVRGDSAAYFCASSPIDGVYGYTFGSGTRLTVV.